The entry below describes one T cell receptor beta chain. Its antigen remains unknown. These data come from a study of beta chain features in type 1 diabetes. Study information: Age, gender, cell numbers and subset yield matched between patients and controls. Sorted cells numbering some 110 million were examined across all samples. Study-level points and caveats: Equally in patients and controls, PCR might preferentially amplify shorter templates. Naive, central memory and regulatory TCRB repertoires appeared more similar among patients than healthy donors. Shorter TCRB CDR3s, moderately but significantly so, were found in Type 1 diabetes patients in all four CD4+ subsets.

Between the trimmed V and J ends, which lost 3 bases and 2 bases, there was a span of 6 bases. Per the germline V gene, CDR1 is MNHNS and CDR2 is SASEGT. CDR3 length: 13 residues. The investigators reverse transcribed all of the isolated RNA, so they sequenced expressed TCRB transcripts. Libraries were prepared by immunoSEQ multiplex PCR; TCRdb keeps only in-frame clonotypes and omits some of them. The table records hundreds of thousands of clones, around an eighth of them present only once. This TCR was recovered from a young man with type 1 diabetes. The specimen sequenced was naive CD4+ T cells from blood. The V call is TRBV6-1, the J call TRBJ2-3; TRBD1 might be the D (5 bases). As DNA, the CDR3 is TGTGCCAGCAGTGACAGGGTCACAGATACGCAGTATTTT. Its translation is CASSDRVTDTQYF.